This TCR beta chain was identified during a study of cytomegalovirus exposure and HLA in healthy donors. The PCR was carried out with 60 Vbeta primers and 13 Jbeta primers. Measured with immunoSEQ multiplex PCR; TCRdb has only the in-frame clones, and not every one. The sample has more than 100,000 clones; approximately 70% are singletons. CDR1 is LNHNV, CDR2 YYDKDF, per germline (reference sequence). This CDR3 is built from 12 residues. Trimming stripped 3 bases from V and 12 bases from J, with 12 bases between. Unrecorded immune exposures were likely, despite nominal health at sampling. This sequence joins TRBV15 and TRBJ2-1; no firm D call. The sequencing sample was made of PBMCs. The clonotype comes from a man between 18 and 29 years old in good health and CMV-seronegative. The CDR3 spells CATSRETVGQFF. In nucleotides, the CDR3 is TGTGCCACCAGCAGGGAGACGGTTGGGCAGTTCTTC.